Here is one TCR beta chain with its context. Its cognate antigen is unknown. This entry belongs to a study of T cells after yellow fever vaccination. Study overall: Low-cell-number fractions underwent preparation using SMART-Seq v4 Ultra Low Input.

Study-wide results and caveats: Post-booster samples contained most primary-vaccination clones (around 95% CD4, about 90% CD8). A weaker secondary response peaked on day 5, the primary on day 15.

The CDR3 spans 15 residues. Trimming took 3 bases from V and 4 from J, leaving 13 bases between them. Per the germline V gene, CDR1 is SGHDT and CDR2 is YYEEEE. TCRdb called the 5' RACE reads again in MiXCR, with one record for every CDR3 protein. Among hundreds of thousands of distinct CDR3 sequences listed, roughly 12% were seen once. The V call is TRBV5-6, the J call TRBJ2-2; D is possibly TRBD1 or TRBD2 (7 bases each). This clonotype was sampled from a man aged 25 to 40 who received the YFV17D yellow fever vaccine. The specimen comprised PBMCs, sampled on the day of the yellow fever booster vaccination. Here the CDR3 DNA reads TGTGCCAGCAGCTCAGGGGGGGCGATCACCGGGGAGCTGTTTTTT. It yields the protein CASSSGGAITGELFF.